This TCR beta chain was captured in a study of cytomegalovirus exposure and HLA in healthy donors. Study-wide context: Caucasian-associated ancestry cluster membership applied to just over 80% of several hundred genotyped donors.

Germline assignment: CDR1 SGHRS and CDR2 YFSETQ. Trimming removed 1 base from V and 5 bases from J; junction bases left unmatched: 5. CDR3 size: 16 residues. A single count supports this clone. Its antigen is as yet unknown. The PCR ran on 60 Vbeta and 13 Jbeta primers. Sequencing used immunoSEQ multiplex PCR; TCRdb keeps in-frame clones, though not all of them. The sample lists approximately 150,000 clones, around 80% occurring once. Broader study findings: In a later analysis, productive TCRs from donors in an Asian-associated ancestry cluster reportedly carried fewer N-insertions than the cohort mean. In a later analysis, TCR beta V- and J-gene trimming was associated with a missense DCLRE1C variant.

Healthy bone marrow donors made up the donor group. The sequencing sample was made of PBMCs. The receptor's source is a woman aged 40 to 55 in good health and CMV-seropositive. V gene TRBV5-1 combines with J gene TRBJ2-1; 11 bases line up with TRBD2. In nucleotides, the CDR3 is TGCGCCAGCAGCTTGTCTAGCGGGGGGCCTCACAATGAGCAGTTCTTC. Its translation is CASSLSSGGPHNEQFF.